The sequence of this T cell receptor beta chain was determined in a study of cytomegalovirus exposure and HLA in healthy donors. 13 Jbeta primers and 60 Vbeta primers were used for the PCR. Using immunoSEQ multiplex PCR, the repertoire was profiled, and TCRdb retains in-frame clones only, with some absent. The sample carries roughly 130,000 clones, 55% to 75% recorded once. The source of this sequence is a man aged 30-40 years in good health and CMV-seropositive. Sequencing was done on a sample of PBMCs.

CDR3 sequence reads: CASSLDRGSYGYTF. DNA of the CDR3: TGCGCCAGCAGCCTTGACAGGGGTAGCTATGGCTACACCTTC. This chain uses TRBV5-1 with TRBJ1-2; 8 bases fit TRBD1. Per the germline V gene, CDR1 is SGHRS and CDR2 is YFSETQ. V was pared by 4 bases and J by 4 bases, with 6 bases of the junction left unmatched. This CDR3 has 14 amino acids. Using reference TRBV5-1 and TRBJ1-2 for the parts outside the CDR3, the full variable domain is KAGVTQTPRYLIKTRGQQVTLSCSPISGHRSVSWYQQTPGQGLQFLFEYFSETQRNKGNFPGRFSGRQFSNSRSEMNVSTLELGDSALYLCASSLDRGSYGYTFGSGTRLTVV.